The entry that follows covers one T cell receptor beta chain sequence. What it binds is unknown. This entry is derived from a study of cytomegalovirus exposure and HLA in healthy donors. The study ran its PCR with 60 Vbeta and 13 Jbeta primers. Using immunoSEQ multiplex PCR, the repertoire was profiled, and TCRdb retains in-frame clones only, with some absent. The sample holds roughly 120,000 clones; 74% are singletons and the top ten take over 3.5%. Study results and caveats: Rare sequences made up most TCRs, while some public TCRs were found in many donors.

The CDR3 has 13 amino acids. The germline V gene has CDR1 MNHEY and CDR2 SMNVEV (reference sequence). With V trimmed by 6 bases and J by 0 bases, 1 base remained unmatched. Sample: PBMCs. The chain has TRBV27 and TRBJ2-7; TRBD2 aligns across 8 bases. The clonotype comes from a woman between 45 and 60 years old in good health and CMV-seropositive. CDR3 nucleotides: TGTGCCAGCAGGCTAGCGGGCTCCTACGAGCAGTACTTC. Protein sequence: CASRLAGSYEQYF.